Each of the 22 T cell receptor beta chains below was sequenced from the same sample in a study of technical replicates of blood from a few donors. Here immunoSEQ multiplex PCR was the method, and the copy in TCRdb shows in-frame clones only, minus some. The sample holds tens of thousands of clones, approximately 75% seen once. Sequencing was carried out using PBMCs. Receptor source: a human donor in good health. Some clones in this sample may be carry-over from other donors' samples.

The chain joins TRBV15 to TRBJ2-5, with D perhaps TRBD2 (5 bases). V was shortened by 3 bases and J by 5 bases, with 16 bases between the two germline ends. From germline, CDR1 is LNHNV and CDR2 YYDKDF (reference sequence). The CDR3 has 15 amino acids. The CDR3 region has the DNA TGTGCCACCAGCAGGCAAGAGGGAAAATGGGAGACCCAGTACTTC. It translates to CATSRQEGKWETQYF.

CDR3 nucleotide sequence: TGCGCCAGCAGCCAAGATGTATGGCCGGGGACAGCCTATAGCAATCAGCCCCAGCATTTT. Encoded protein: CASSQDVWPGTAYSNQPQHF. This rearrangement joins TRBV4-1 to TRBJ1-5; 7 bases map to TRBD1. CDR1 MGHRA and CDR2 YSYEKL come from the germline V gene. Trimming removed 0 bases from V and 0 bases from J; junction bases left unmatched: 14. The length of the CDR3 is 20 residues.

This clone was recorded a few times. V usage is TRBV5-1 and J usage is TRBJ1-6; 7 nucleotides match TRBD1. V lost 0 bases and J lost 13; bases outside the gene matches: 4. Looked up from germline, CDR1 is SGHRS and CDR2 is YFSETQ. This CDR3 comprises 13 residues. The CDR3 region has the DNA TGCGCCAGCAGCTTGGAGGGGGCGGCTCCCCTCCACTTT. Translation gives CASSLEGAAPLHF.

V gene TRBV6-5 combines with J gene TRBJ2-1; 10 bases are shared with TRBD2. Germline V gene sequence: CDR1 MNHEY, CDR2 SVGAGI. V was clipped by 6 bases and J by 6 bases; unmatched bases: 8. The CDR3 is 15 residues long. The CDR3 DNA follows: TGTGCCAGCAGCCCTCTAGCGGGAGTGGTCAATGAGCAGTTCTTC. It encodes CASSPLAGVVNEQFF.

This chain joins TRBV7-2 and TRBJ1-1, with D uncertain. V was pared by 1 base and J by 5 bases, with 11 bases between. This CDR3 is 14 amino acids long. CDR1 and CDR2 from the germline V gene are SGHTA and FQGNSA. DNA for the CDR3: TGTGCCAGCAGCTTAGACACCGGGTGGACTGAAGCTTTCTTT. Residues: CASSLDTGWTEAFF.

The genes are TRBV6-6 and TRBJ1-1, with TRBD1 as a possible D gene (5 bases). Trimming left V 10 bases short and J 0 bases short, with 12 bases between. CDR1 MNHNY and CDR2 SVGAGI come from the germline V gene (reference sequence). The CDR3 consists of 13 residues. CDR3 amino acids: CATDSHMNTEAFF. CDR3 nucleotides: TGTGCCACTGACAGCCACATGAACACTGAAGCTTTCTTT.

The J gene is TRBJ1-3, the V gene TRBV7-2; D not resolved. Germline V lookup: CDR1 SGHTA, CDR2 FQGNSA. The CDR3 has 16 amino acids. Trimming left V 2 bases short and J 0 bases short, with 11 bases between. CDR3 in amino acids: CASSLQDSSSGNTIYF. The CDR3 bases are TGTGCCAGCAGCTTACAGGACTCTTCCTCTGGAAACACCATATATTTT.

The chain recombines TRBV18 with TRBJ1-1; 8 nucleotides agree with TRBD1. There are 13 residues in the CDR3. With 4 bases clipped from V and 7 bases from J, the junction kept 5 bases outside the gene matches. Germline V CDR1 and CDR2: KGHSH, LQKENI. The CDR3 sequence is CASSRGQGLEAFF. CDR3 sequence (DNA): TGTGCCAGCTCACGTGGACAGGGCCTTGAAGCTTTCTTT.

The V and J genes are TRBV19 and TRBJ2-3, with 13 bases lining up with TRBD2. The CDR3 loop spans 18 amino acids. V dropped 5 bases and J dropped 2; count of bases not matched to a gene: 10. Germline-derived CDR1 and CDR2 are LNHDA and SQIVND (reference sequence). The DNA of the CDR3 is TGTGCCAGTAGTCCGAAACTAGCGGGGGGGTATTTCACAGATACGCAGTATTTT. Protein sequence: CASSPKLAGGYFTDTQYF. The full variable domain, completed using reference TRBV19 and TRBJ2-3, is DGGITQSPKYLFRKEGQNVTLSCEQNLNHDAMYWYRQDPGQGLRLIYYSQIVNDFQKGDIAEGYSVSREKKESFPLTVTSAQKNPTAFYLCASSPKLAGGYFTDTQYFGPGTRLTVL.

CDR3 loop: CASTLRGQVYNEQFF. The CDR3 DNA reads as TGTGCCAGCACCTTGAGGGGACAGGTCTACAATGAGCAGTTCTTC. The V call is TRBV6-1, the J call TRBJ2-1; 8 bases agree with TRBD1. Trimming cost V 7 bases and J 3 bases; bases outside gene matches: 8. Germline V CDR1 and CDR2: MNHNS, SASEGT. CDR3 size: 15 residues.

The rearrangement uses TRBV4-2 and TRBJ2-1; 11 nucleotides line up with TRBD2. The CDR3 has 17 amino acids. V lost 0 bases, J lost 8 bases, and 9 bases stayed unmatched. Germline V gene sequence: CDR1 LGHNA, CDR2 YNFKEQ. The CDR3 DNA reads as TGTGCCAGCAGCCAAGAATTAGCGGGGGGGCCGTTGCATGAGCAGTTCTTC. The encoded protein is CASSQELAGGPLHEQFF.

The chain employs TRBV7-2 and TRBJ1-5, with D tentatively TRBD1 (6 bases). The CDR3 is 17 amino acids. Germline V gene sequence: CDR1 SGHTA, CDR2 FQGNSA. Trimming removed 4 bases at V and 0 bases at J, with 16 bases between. The CDR3 nucleotides read TGTGCCAGCAGCTGGGGGGGGCCCTATTATAGCAATCAGCCCCAGCATTTT. Encoded protein: CASSWGGPYYSNQPQHF.

The chain joins TRBV7-3 to TRBJ2-1; 7 nucleotides line up with TRBD2. V lost 5 bases, J lost 9 bases, and 13 bases stayed unmatched. The CDR3 covers 15 residues. The germline V gene encodes CDR1 SGHTA and CDR2 FQGTGA. The CDR3 DNA is TGTGCCAGCAGCCCCGGGCTAGCGGCCTGGAGTGAGCAGTTCTTC. Protein product: CASSPGLAAWSEQFF. The full variable domain, its missing parts supplied by reference TRBV7-3 and TRBJ2-1, is GAGVSQTPSNKVTEKGKYVELRCDPISGHTALYWYRQSLGQGPEFLIYFQGTGAADDSGLPNDRFFAVRPEGSVSTLKIQRTERGDSAVYLCASSPGLAAWSEQFFGPGTRLTVL.

The chain combines TRBV5-4 with TRBJ2-2; 14 bases are shared with TRBD2. The junction had 4 bases not matched to a gene; V was cut back by 3 bases and J by 6 bases. The CDR3 spans 16 residues. CDR1 and CDR2 from the germline V gene are SGHNT and YYREEE (reference sequence). The CDR3 loop is CASSSWTSGGPGELFF. The CDR3 region has the DNA TGTGCCAGCAGCTCCTGGACTAGCGGGGGGCCCGGGGAGCTGTTTTTT. Full variable domain (missing parts from reference TRBV5-4 and TRBJ2-2): ETGVTQSPTHLIKTRGQQVTLRCSSQSGHNTVSWYQQALGQGPQFIFQYYREEENGRGNFPPRFSGLQFPNYSSELNVNALELDDSALYLCASSSWTSGGPGELFFGEGSRLTVL.

This rearrangement joins TRBV29-1 to TRBJ1-2; 8 nucleotides line up with TRBD1. The CDR3 contains 15 residues. The V segment lost 6 bases and the J segment 8 bases; nucleotides outside the gene matches: 17. CDR1 SQVTM and CDR2 ANQGSEA come from the germline V gene. DNA for the CDR3: TGCAGCGTCGTTCCCGGACGGGACAGGACTCCAGGCTACACCTTC. Its translation is CSVVPGRDRTPGYTF. Drawing the rest from reference TRBV29-1 and TRBJ1-2, the complete variable domain is SAVISQKPSRDICQRGTSLTIQCQVDSQVTMMFWYRQQPGQSLTLIATANQGSEATYESGFVIDKFPISRPNLTFSTLTVSNMSPEDSSIYLCSVVPGRDRTPGYTFGSGTRLTVV.

This chain connects TRBV5-1 to TRBJ1-6; D ambiguous. Germline values: CDR1 SGHRS, CDR2 YFSETQ. CDR3 length equals 15 residues. V shed 0 bases and J shed 5 bases, with 9 bases lying between them. For the CDR3, the DNA is TGCGCCAGCAGCTTGGGCAACAGTAATAATTCACCCCTCCACTTT. It translates to CASSLGNSNNSPLHF.

The V and J genes are TRBV6-1 and TRBJ1-1; 7 bases map to TRBD1. Trimming took 6 bases from V and 10 from J; bases not matched to a gene: 17. CDR3 length: 15 amino acids. Germline values: CDR1 MNHNS, CDR2 SASEGT. DNA of the CDR3: TGTGCCAGCAGCGCAGGGGGGTTTAACAAGGAGGCAGCTTTCTTT. This codes for CASSAGGFNKEAAFF.

This sequence joins TRBV7-9 and TRBJ1-1, with TRBD1 matching 7 bases. The germline CDR1 and CDR2 sequences are SEHNR and FQNEAQ (reference sequence). This CDR3 comprises 16 residues. Unmatched junction bases numbered 9, after V lost 5 bases and J lost 0 bases. The CDR3 sequence is CASSPGRQGMNTEAFF. In DNA, the CDR3 is TGTGCCAGCAGCCCGGGCCGACAGGGAATGAACACTGAAGCTTTCTTT. Full variable domain (missing parts from reference TRBV7-9 and TRBJ1-1): DTGVSQNPRHKITKRGQNVTFRCDPISEHNRLYWYRQTLGQGPEFLTYFQNEAQLEKSRLLSDRFSAERPKGSFSTLEIQRTEQGDSAMYLCASSPGRQGMNTEAFFGQGTRLTVV.

The CDR3 protein is CASSPERGGGRYNEQFF. The CDR3 coding sequence is TGTGCCAGCAGCCCTGAGCGGGGGGGAGGGAGATACAATGAGCAGTTCTTC. The chain joins TRBV27 to TRBJ2-1, with TRBD2 matching over 10 bases. The V segment lost 6 bases and the J segment 4 bases; nucleotides outside the gene matches: 12. Germline lookup yields CDR1 MNHEY and CDR2 SMNVEV (reference sequence). The CDR3 spans 17 residues.

The genes are TRBV5-8 and TRBJ2-5; the match to TRBD2 covers 7 bases. The V and J ends lost 6 bases and 5 bases, in that order; junction bases with no gene match: 7. Germline V gene sequence: CDR1 SGHTS, CDR2 YDEGEE. The CDR3 extends over 13 amino acids. Here the CDR3 reads CASTRWEGETQYF. CDR3 DNA sequence: TGTGCCAGCACCCGGTGGGAGGGGGAGACCCAGTACTTC. Complete variable domain (other parts from reference TRBV5-8 and TRBJ2-5): EAGVTQSPTHLIKTRGQQATLRCSPISGHTSVYWYQQALGLGLQFLLWYDEGEERNRGNFPPRFSGRQFPNYSSELNVNALELEDSALYLCASTRWEGETQYFGPGTRLLVL.

V gene TRBV7-2 combines with J gene TRBJ2-1, with 8 bases aligning to TRBD1. Germline CDR1 SGHTA, CDR2 FQGNSA. The junction had 7 bases not matched to a gene; V was cut back by 5 bases and J by 7 bases. This CDR3 is 14 amino acids long. The CDR3 DNA reads as TGTGCCAGCAGCGTGGGACAGGCCTGGAATGAGCAGTTCTTC. Protein sequence: CASSVGQAWNEQFF.

This chain links TRBV27 with TRBJ1-2, with 10 bases fitting TRBD1. With V trimmed by 0 bases and J by 4 bases, 5 bases remained unmatched. Germline CDR1 MNHEY, CDR2 SMNVEV (reference sequence). The CDR3 has 16 residues. The CDR3: CASSLSGTGALYGYTF. CDR3 DNA: TGTGCCAGCAGTTTATCCGGGACAGGGGCGCTCTATGGCTACACCTTC.